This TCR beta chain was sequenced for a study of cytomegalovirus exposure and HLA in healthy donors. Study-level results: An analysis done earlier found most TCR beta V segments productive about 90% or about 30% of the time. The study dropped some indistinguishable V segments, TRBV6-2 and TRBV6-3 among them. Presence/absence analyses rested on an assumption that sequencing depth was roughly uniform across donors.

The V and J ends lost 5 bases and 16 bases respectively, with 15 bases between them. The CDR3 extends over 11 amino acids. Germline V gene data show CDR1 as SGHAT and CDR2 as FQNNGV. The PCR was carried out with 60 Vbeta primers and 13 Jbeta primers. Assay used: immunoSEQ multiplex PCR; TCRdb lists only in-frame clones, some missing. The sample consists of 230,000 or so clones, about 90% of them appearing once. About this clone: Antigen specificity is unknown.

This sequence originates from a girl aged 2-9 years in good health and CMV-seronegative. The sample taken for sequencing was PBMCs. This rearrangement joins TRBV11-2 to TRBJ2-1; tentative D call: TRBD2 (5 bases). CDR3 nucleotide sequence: TGTGCCAGCAGCCCAGGCCAAGGGAGCTTCTTC. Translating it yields CASSPGQGSFF.